This T cell receptor beta chain was sequenced for a study of cytomegalovirus exposure and HLA in healthy donors. Looked up from germline, CDR1 is SNHLY and CDR2 is FYNNEI. This CDR3 is 13 amino acids long. Both 60 Vbeta primers and 13 Jbeta primers went into the PCR. In the authors' workflow: Roughly 9.9 million shared chains were among the about 80 million unique TCR beta chains that a later analysis counted. The repertoire was sequenced with immunoSEQ multiplex PCR; TCRdb's copy has only in-frame clones and lacks some. That table supplies the V and J calls and clone size; D and trimming were determined from the DNA. This table has about 89,000 clones, about 75% appearing once. About this clone: At one of its ends the junction is not consistent with the germline gene, which may arise from a read error.

The sequenced sample was PBMCs. The TCR comes from a man aged 25 to 40 in good health and CMV-seropositive. J is TRBJ2-7 and V is TRBV2; 15 nucleotides line up with TRBD2. DNA for the CDR3: TGTGCCAGCAGTGAGGGGACTAGCGGGGGGCCGGACTTC. Amino acid sequence: CASSEGTSGGPDF.